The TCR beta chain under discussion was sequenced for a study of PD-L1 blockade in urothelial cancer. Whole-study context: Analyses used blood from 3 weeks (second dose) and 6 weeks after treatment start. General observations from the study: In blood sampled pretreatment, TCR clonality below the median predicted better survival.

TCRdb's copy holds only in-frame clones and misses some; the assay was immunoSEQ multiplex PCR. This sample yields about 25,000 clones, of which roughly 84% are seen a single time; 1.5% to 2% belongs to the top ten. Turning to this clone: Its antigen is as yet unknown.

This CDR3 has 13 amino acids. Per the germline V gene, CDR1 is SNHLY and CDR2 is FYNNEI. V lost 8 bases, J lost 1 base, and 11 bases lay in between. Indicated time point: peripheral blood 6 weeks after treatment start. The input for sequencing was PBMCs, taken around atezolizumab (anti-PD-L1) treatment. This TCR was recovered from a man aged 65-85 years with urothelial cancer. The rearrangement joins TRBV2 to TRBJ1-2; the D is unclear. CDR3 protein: CASDRGGNYGYTF. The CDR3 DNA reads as TGTGCCAGCGATCGGGGAGGTAACTATGGCTACACCTTC.